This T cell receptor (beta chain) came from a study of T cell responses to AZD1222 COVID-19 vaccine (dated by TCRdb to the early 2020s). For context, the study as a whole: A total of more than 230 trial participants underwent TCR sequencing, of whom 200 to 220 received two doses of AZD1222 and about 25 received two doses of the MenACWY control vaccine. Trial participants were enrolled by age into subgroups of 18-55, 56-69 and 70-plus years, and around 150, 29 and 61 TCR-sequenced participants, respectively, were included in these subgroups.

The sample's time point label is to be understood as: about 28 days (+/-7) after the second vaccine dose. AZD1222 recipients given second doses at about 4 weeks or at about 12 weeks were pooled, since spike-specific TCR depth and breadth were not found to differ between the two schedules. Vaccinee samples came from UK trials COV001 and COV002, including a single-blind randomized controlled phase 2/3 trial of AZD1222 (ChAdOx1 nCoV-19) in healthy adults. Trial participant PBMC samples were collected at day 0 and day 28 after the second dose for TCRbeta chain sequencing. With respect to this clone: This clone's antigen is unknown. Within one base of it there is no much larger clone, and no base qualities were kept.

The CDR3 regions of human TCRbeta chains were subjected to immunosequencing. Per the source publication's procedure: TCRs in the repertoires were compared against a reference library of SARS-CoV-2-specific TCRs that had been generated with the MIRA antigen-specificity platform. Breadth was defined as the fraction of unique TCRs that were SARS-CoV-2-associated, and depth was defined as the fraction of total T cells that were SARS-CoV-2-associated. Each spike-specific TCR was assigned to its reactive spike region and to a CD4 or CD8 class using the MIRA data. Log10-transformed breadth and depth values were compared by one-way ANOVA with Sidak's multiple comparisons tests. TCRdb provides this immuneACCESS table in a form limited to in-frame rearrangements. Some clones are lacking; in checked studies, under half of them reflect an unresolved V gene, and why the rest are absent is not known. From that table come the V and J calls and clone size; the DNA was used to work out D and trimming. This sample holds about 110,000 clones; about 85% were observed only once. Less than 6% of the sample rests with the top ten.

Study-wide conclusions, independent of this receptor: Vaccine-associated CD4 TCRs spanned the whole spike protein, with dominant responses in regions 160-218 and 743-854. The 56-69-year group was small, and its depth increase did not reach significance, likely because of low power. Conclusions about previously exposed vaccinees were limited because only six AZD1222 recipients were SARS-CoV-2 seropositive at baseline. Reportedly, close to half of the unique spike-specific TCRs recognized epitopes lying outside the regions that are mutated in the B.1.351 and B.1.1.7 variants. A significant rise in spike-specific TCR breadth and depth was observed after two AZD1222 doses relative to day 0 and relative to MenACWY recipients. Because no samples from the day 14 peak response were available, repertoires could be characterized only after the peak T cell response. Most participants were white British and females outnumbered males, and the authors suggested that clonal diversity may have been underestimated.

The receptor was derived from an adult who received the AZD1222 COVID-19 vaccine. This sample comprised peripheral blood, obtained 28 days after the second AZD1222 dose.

The sequenced DNA is TGTGCCAGTAGTCCCCACAGGGGCATGAACACTGAAGCTTTCTTT. Its protein is CASSPHRGMNTEAFF. The sequence is built from TRBV19 and TRBJ1-1; 7 central nucleotides agree with TRBD1. Trimmed from V: 5 bases; trimmed from J: 0 bases; junction bases lacking a gene match: 6. The germline V gene encodes CDR1 LNHDA and CDR2 SQIVND (reference sequence). From the cysteine up to the phenylalanine, the CDR3 has a length of 15 residues. This entry keeps only the CDR3 DNA: 45 bases, framed from base 1.